These 4 T cell receptor beta chains originate from one sample sequenced in a study of OX40 agonist ivuxolimab in advanced cancers. This table comes from immunoSEQ multiplex PCR, and its TCRdb copy is limited to in-frame clones, with some not included. The sample has fewer than 45,000 clones, about 88% seen once. Material: CD4+ or CD8+ T cells sorted from blood, obtained in a trial of the OX40 agonist ivuxolimab. The receptor set was obtained from an adult with an advanced solid tumor such as melanoma, head and neck, liver or kidney cancer.

The chain employs TRBV6-5 and TRBJ2-2; TRBD2 is a possible D gene (6 bases). V lost 2 bases, J lost 4 bases, and 11 bases lay in between. Germline V CDR1 and CDR2: MNHEY, SVGAGI. The CDR3 has 15 residues. CDR3 sequence reads: CASSYAGKATGELFF. The CDR3 bases are TGTGCCAGCAGTTACGCGGGAAAGGCCACCGGGGAGCTGTTTTTT.

V is TRBV29-1 and J is TRBJ2-7, with 11 bases matching TRBD1. Trimming removed 7 bases from V and 6 bases from J; junction bases left unmatched: 8. CDR3 length: 13 residues. Germline V lookup: CDR1 SQVTM, CDR2 ANQGSEA. In DNA, the CDR3 is TGCAGCGGCGGAACAGGGACAGGGGGCGAGCAGTACTTC. This gives the protein CSGGTGTGGEQYF.

The J gene is TRBJ2-7, the V gene TRBV27, with D possibly being TRBD2 (7 bases). The CDR3 is 15 amino acids. Trimming removed 5 bases at V and 3 bases at J, with 17 bases between. Germline V lookup: CDR1 MNHEY, CDR2 SMNVEV (reference sequence). The CDR3 DNA reads as TGTGCCAGCAGTCCCTGGGGGCGGGAGATCTACGAGCAGTACTTC. This encodes CASSPWGREIYEQYF.

The CDR3 reads CASVSRVSSYNEQFF. The DNA of the CDR3 is TGTGCCAGCGTGTCCCGGGTCAGCTCCTACAATGAGCAGTTCTTC. J is TRBJ2-1 and V is TRBV11-2; D is unresolved. Germline loops: CDR1 SGHAT, CDR2 FQNNGV. Trimming cost V 8 bases and J 0 bases, with 14 bases left between them. The CDR3 contains 15 residues.